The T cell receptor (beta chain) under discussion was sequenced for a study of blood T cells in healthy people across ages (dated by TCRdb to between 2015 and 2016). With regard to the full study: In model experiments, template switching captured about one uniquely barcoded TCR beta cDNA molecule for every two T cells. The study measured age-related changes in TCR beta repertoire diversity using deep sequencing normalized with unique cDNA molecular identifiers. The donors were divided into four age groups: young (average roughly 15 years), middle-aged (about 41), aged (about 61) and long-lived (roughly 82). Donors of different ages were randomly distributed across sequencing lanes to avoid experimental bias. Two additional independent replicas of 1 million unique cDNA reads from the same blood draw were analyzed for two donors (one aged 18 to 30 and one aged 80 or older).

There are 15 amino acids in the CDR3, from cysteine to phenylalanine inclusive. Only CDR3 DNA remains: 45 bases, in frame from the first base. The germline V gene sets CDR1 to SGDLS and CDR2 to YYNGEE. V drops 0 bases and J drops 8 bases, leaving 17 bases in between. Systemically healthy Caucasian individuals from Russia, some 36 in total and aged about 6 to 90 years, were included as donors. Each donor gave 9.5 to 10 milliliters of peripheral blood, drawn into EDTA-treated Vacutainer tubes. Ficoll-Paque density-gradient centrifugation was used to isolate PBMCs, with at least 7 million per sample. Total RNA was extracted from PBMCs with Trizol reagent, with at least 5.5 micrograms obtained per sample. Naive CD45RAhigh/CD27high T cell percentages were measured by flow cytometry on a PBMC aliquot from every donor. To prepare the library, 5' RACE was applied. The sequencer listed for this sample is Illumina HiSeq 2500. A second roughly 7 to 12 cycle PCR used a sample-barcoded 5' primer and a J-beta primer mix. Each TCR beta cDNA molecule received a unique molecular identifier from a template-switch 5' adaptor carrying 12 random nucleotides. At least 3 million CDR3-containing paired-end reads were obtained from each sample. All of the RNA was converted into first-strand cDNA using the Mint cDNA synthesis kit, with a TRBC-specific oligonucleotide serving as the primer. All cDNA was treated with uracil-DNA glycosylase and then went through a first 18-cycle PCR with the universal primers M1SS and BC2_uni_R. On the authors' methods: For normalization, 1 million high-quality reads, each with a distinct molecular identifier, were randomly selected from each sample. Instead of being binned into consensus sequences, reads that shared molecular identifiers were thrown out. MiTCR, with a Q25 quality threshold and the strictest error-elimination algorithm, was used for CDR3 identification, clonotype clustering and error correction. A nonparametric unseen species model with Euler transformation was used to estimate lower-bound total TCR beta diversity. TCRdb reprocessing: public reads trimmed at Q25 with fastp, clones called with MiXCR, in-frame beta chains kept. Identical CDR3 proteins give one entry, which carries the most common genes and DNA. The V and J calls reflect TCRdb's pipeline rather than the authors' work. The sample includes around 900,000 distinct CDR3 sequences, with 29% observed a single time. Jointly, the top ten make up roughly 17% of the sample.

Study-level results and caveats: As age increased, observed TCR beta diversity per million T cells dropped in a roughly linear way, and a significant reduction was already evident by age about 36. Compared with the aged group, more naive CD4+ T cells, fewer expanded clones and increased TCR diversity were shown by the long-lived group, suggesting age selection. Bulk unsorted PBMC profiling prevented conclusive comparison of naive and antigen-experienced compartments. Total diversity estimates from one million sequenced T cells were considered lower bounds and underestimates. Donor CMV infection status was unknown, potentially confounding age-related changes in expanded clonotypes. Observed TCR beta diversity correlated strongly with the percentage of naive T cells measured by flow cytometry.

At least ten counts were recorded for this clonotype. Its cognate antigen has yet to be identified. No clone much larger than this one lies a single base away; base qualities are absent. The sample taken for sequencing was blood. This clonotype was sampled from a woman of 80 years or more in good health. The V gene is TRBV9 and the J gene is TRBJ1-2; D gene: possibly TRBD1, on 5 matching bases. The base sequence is TGTGCCAGCAGCGTAGGTCAGGGTCTGTTAGTGGGCTACACCTTC. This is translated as CASSVGQGLLVGYTF.